These 30 T cell receptor beta chains were sequenced from one sample in a study of cytomegalovirus exposure and HLA in healthy donors (dated by TCRdb to the late 2010s). Library preparation was by the immunoSEQ multiplex PCR assay. For the multiplex PCR, a mixture combining 60 forward primers for TCR Vbeta segments and 13 reverse primers for TCR Jbeta segments was used. In TCRdb, the immuneACCESS table is reduced to in-frame sequences with V and J assigned. These tables do not hold every clone; where another copy was compared, an unresolved V gene accounts for under half, and the others remain unexplained. This sample's table lists 40,000 or so clones. The top ten clones comprise 3.5% to 4% of the sample. Input material: PBMCs. The receptors were sampled from a male donor in good health and CMV-seronegative.

V and J are TRBV13 and TRBJ2-2; D gene unclear. This CDR3 region has 12 residues. CDR1 and CDR2 (germline): PRHDT, FYEKMQ (reference sequence). Trimming took 5 bases from V and 5 from J, leaving 6 bases between them. The CDR3 sequence is CASSPITGELFF. In DNA form, the CDR3 reads TGTGCCAGCAGCCCCATTACCGGGGAGCTGTTTTTT.

The rearrangement links TRBV18 to TRBJ2-7; possible D gene TRBD1, 5 bases. Germline V gene sequence: CDR1 KGHSH, CDR2 LQKENI. This CDR3 has 14 residues. V lost 3 bases and J lost 1, with 10 bases in between. Written as DNA, the CDR3 is TGTGCCAGCTCACCTGGGCAGGGTTCCTACGAGCAGTACTTC. Translated, it gives CASSPGQGSYEQYF.

With respect to this clone: The identical CDR3 is also encoded by other nucleotide sequences in the sample. J is TRBJ2-7 and V is TRBV25-1; TRBD2 is a possible D gene (6 bases). The CDR3 is made up of 14 amino acids. The V gene's germline CDR1 is MGHDK and CDR2 SYGVNS. V shed 4 bases and J shed 3 bases, with 13 bases lying between them. The CDR3 sequence is CASSAMVGLYEQYF. CDR3 DNA: TGTGCCAGCAGTGCTATGGTGGGACTCTACGAGCAGTACTTC.

CDR3 DNA: TGCGCCAGCACCATGGGGCTCCTACAGGGGGTTCAAGAGACCCAGTACTTC. This codes for CASTMGLLQGVQETQYF. The chain carries TRBV5-1 and TRBJ2-5; 8 positions agree with TRBD1. The CDR3 has 17 amino acids. Trimming cost V 6 bases and J 2 bases; bases outside gene matches: 15. Germline-derived CDR1 and CDR2 are SGHRS and YFSETQ.

The rearrangement joins TRBV19 to TRBJ1-5; weak D call: TRBD1 (6 bases). The germline V and J ends were trimmed by 5 bases and 7 bases, with 18 bases remaining between them. Germline V gene sequence: CDR1 LNHDA, CDR2 SQIVND (reference sequence). The CDR3 loop spans 15 amino acids. CDR3 DNA: TGTGCCAGTAGTCTCCTGACAGGTAGACCCCAGCCCCAGCATTTT. Protein product: CASSLLTGRPQPQHF.

The chain combines TRBV19 with TRBJ2-7; weak D call: TRBD2 (5 bases). The CDR3 consists of 15 residues. Trimming shortened V by 4 bases and J by 2 bases, and 15 bases separated the two germline ends. CDR1 and CDR2 from the germline V gene are LNHDA and SQIVND (reference sequence). The CDR3 DNA sequence: TGTGCCAGTAGTACGGACTGGGCGAGCGCCTACGAGCAGTACTTC. Translated, it gives CASSTDWASAYEQYF. Supplemented by reference TRBV19 and TRBJ2-7, the full variable domain reads DGGITQSPKYLFRKEGQNVTLSCEQNLNHDAMYWYRQDPGQGLRLIYYSQIVNDFQKGDIAEGYSVSREKKESFPLTVTSAQKNPTAFYLCASSTDWASAYEQYFGPGTRLTVT.

The chain carries TRBV7-8 and TRBJ2-4; TRBD2 matches 7 bases. Germline V gives CDR1 SGHVS, CDR2 FQNEAQ. The CDR3 has 15 residues. V was pared by 7 bases and J by 6 bases, with 12 bases of the junction left unmatched. The CDR3 DNA reads as TGTGCCAGCACTATTTTGGGAGGGGCGGGAAACATTCAGTACTTC. Translated: CASTILGGAGNIQYF.

This chain connects TRBV6-6 to TRBJ2-3; D gene unclear. Trimming pared 0 bases from V and 6 bases from J, leaving 4 bases between. The germline gives CDR1 MNHNY, CDR2 SVGAGI (reference sequence). The length of the CDR3 is 12 residues. The CDR3 DNA reads as TGTGCCAGCAGTTACTCCCGTGATACGCAGTATTTT. Its protein is CASSYSRDTQYF.

The chain carries TRBV19 and TRBJ2-7; 11 bases fit TRBD1. The germline V gene has CDR1 LNHDA and CDR2 SQIVND (reference sequence). With 7 bases clipped from V and 4 bases from J, the junction kept 6 bases outside the gene matches. The CDR3 is 14 amino acids. Here the CDR3 DNA reads TGTGCCAGTAAAGTGGGACAGGGGGGATACGAGCAGTACTTC. As protein: CASKVGQGGYEQYF. The whole variable domain, remainder taken from reference TRBV19 and TRBJ2-7, is DGGITQSPKYLFRKEGQNVTLSCEQNLNHDAMYWYRQDPGQGLRLIYYSQIVNDFQKGDIAEGYSVSREKKESFPLTVTSAQKNPTAFYLCASKVGQGGYEQYFGPGTRLTVT.

In DNA, the CDR3 is TGTGCCAGCAGCAGGACTAGCGGGGGAAACGAGCAGTACTTC. Amino acids: CASSRTSGGNEQYF. The chain carries TRBV5-6 and TRBJ2-7; 13 bases are shared with TRBD2. Germline CDR1 reads SGHDT; CDR2 reads YYEEEE. The CDR3 covers 14 residues. The junction had 3 bases not matched to a gene; V was cut back by 4 bases and J by 5 bases.

J is TRBJ2-5 and V is TRBV5-4; 8 bases are a match to TRBD2. Germline loops: CDR1 SGHNT, CDR2 YYREEE (reference sequence). The CDR3 sequence is 14 residues long. The trim removed 3 bases at V and 5 bases at J, leaving 6 bases unmatched. DNA of the CDR3: TGTGCCAGCAGCTCCCCCGGGGGGGCGGAGACCCAGTACTTC. Residues: CASSSPGGAETQYF. The variable domain in full, with the rest retrieved from reference TRBV5-4 and TRBJ2-5, is ETGVTQSPTHLIKTRGQQVTLRCSSQSGHNTVSWYQQALGQGPQFIFQYYREEENGRGNFPPRFSGLQFPNYSSELNVNALELDDSALYLCASSSPGGAETQYFGPGTRLLVL.

The chain joins TRBV27 to TRBJ1-4; TRBD1 aligns across 8 bases. J was trimmed by 10 bases and V by 0 bases; bases with no gene match: 13. The CDR3 has 17 amino acids. Per the germline V gene, CDR1 is MNHEY and CDR2 is SMNVEV (reference sequence). Here the CDR3 reads CASSLSFLSTGDGKLFF. The CDR3 nucleotides read TGTGCCAGCAGTTTATCTTTTTTATCGACAGGGGACGGAAAACTGTTTTTT. Drawing the rest from reference TRBV27 and TRBJ1-4, the complete variable domain is EAQVTQNPRYLITVTGKKLTVTCSQNMNHEYMSWYRQDPGLGLRQIYYSMNVEVTDKGDVPEGYKVSRKEKRNFPLILESPSPNQTSLYFCASSLSFLSTGDGKLFFGSGTQLSVL.

Written as DNA, the CDR3 is TGTGCCAGCCTAAGGGGCCGCCGGTCCGACCGGGAAAAACTGTTTTTT. Its protein is CASLRGRRSDREKLFF. The chain combines TRBV2 with TRBJ1-4; tentatively, D is TRBD1 (5 bases). This CDR3 has 16 amino acids. CDR1 is SNHLY, CDR2 FYNNEI, per germline. With 8 bases removed from V and 8 bases from J, the gap between germline ends came to 24 bases.

V gene TRBV7-3 combines with J gene TRBJ2-1; possible D gene TRBD2, 6 bases. Germline CDR1 SGHTA, CDR2 FQGTGA. V lost 4 bases and J 0 bases, leaving 13 bases between the germline ends. The length of the CDR3 is 16 residues. CDR3 nucleotide sequence: TGTGCCAGCAGCTCCCGACTCGGGAGCTCCTACAATGAGCAGTTCTTC. Translation: CASSSRLGSSYNEQFF.

V gene TRBV28 combines with J gene TRBJ1-5, with 8 bases aligning to TRBD1. Germline CDR1 reads MDHEN; CDR2 reads SYDVKM. The CDR3 totals 14 residues. V was pared by 6 bases and J by 7 bases, with 8 bases of the junction left unmatched. CDR3 loop: CASSTDRGKQPQHF. The CDR3 DNA is TGTGCCAGCAGCACCGACAGGGGTAAGCAGCCCCAGCATTTT.

The chain recombines TRBV10-3 with TRBJ2-7, with 8 positions matching TRBD1. This CDR3 has 15 amino acids. Trimming took 0 bases from V and 5 from J; bases not matched to a gene: 6. Germline V CDR1 and CDR2: ENHRY, SYGVKD. The CDR3 coding sequence is TGTGCCATCAGTGAGTCGATCCAGGGGGCCGACGAGCAGTACTTC. Protein sequence: CAISESIQGADEQYF.

The chain employs TRBV11-2 and TRBJ1-1, with D possibly being TRBD1 (6 bases). CDR3 length: 13 residues. Trimming took off 8 bases at V and 4 bases at J, with 14 bases between the two ends. From germline, CDR1 is SGHAT and CDR2 FQNNGV. This chain's CDR3 is CASPGEGGTEAFF. CDR3 sequence (DNA): TGTGCCAGCCCAGGGGAAGGAGGCACTGAAGCTTTCTTT.

The rearrangement links TRBV19 to TRBJ1-1, with a possible D match to TRBD1 (5 bases). This CDR3 spans 14 amino acids. The V gene's germline CDR1 is LNHDA and CDR2 SQIVND (reference sequence). The V gene lost 4 bases and the J gene lost 3 bases, with 12 bases spanning the gap. The CDR3 DNA sequence: TGTGCCAGTAGTACTCAGGGTTTTTACACTGAAGCTTTCTTT. Residues: CASSTQGFYTEAFF.

The chain joins TRBV5-1 to TRBJ1-1; D ambiguous. CDR1 and CDR2 from the germline V gene are SGHRS and YFSETQ. V gave up 2 bases and J gave up 1 base, with 9 bases separating them. This CDR3 comprises 14 residues. The CDR3 nucleotides are TGCGCCAGCAGCTTCCAGGCTGCGAACACTGAAGCTTTCTTT. This translates into CASSFQAANTEAFF.

The rearrangement uses TRBV7-8 and TRBJ2-7, with 11 bases identical to TRBD1. This CDR3 is built from 16 residues. The V gene's germline CDR1 is SGHVS and CDR2 FQNEAQ. Unmatched junction bases numbered 11, after V lost 4 bases and J lost 6 bases. CDR3 loop: CASSSRTGGIILEQYF. CDR3 sequence (DNA): TGTGCCAGCAGCTCAAGGACAGGGGGCATTATCCTCGAGCAGTACTTC.

The chain employs TRBV5-6 and TRBJ2-2; 8 bases map to TRBD2. The CDR3 totals 15 residues. Germline CDR1 reads SGHDT; CDR2 reads YYEEEE. V was pared by 3 bases and J by 5 bases, with 6 bases of the junction left unmatched. The CDR3 region is CASSSGGWRTGELFF. CDR3 coding DNA: TGTGCCAGCAGCTCGGGGGGGTGGAGGACCGGGGAGCTGTTTTTT.

The chain links TRBV5-1 to TRBJ2-2, with D unresolved. Germline lookup yields CDR1 SGHRS and CDR2 YFSETQ. The CDR3 loop spans 12 amino acids. Between the trimmed V and J ends, which lost 5 bases and 7 bases, there was a span of 9 bases. CDR3 amino acids: CASSNDNGELFF. The DNA of the CDR3 is TGCGCCAGCAGTAACGACAACGGGGAGCTGTTTTTT.

The CDR3 coding sequence is TGTGCCAGCAGTTACGGGAGGGGCGACACTGAAGCTTTCTTT. This sequence encodes CASSYGRGDTEAFF. The genes are TRBV6-6 and TRBJ1-1; possibly TRBD1 for D (5 bases). Trimming pared 2 bases from V and 3 bases from J, leaving 10 bases between. Germline V gene sequence: CDR1 MNHNY, CDR2 SVGAGI (reference sequence). The CDR3 is made up of 14 amino acids.

The chain is built from TRBV5-6 and TRBJ1-2; D possibly corresponds to TRBD1 (6 bases). The CDR3 length is 13 residues. Germline CDR1 SGHDT, CDR2 YYEEEE. V lost 5 bases, J lost 8 bases, and 16 bases lay in between. CDR3 region: CASRGRGLEGYTF. The CDR3 bases are TGTGCCAGCAGAGGGAGGGGGTTAGAAGGCTACACCTTC.

The chain joins TRBV28 to TRBJ2-7; no clear D gene. This CDR3 is 13 amino acids long. Germline V lookup: CDR1 MDHEN, CDR2 SYDVKM. Trimming removed 3 bases at V and 2 bases at J, with 8 bases between. The CDR3 region has the DNA TGTGCCAGCAGTTTCCGCAGCGCCTACGAGCAGTACTTC. Its translation: CASSFRSAYEQYF.

This chain joins TRBV5-6 and TRBJ2-7; 10 positions match TRBD1. V was clipped by 2 bases and J by 2 bases; unmatched bases: 7. The germline gives CDR1 SGHDT, CDR2 YYEEEE. The CDR3 runs to 16 residues. The CDR3 region has the DNA TGTGCCAGCAGCTTTTCGGGACAGGGGCCGGCCTACGAGCAGTACTTC. The encoded protein is CASSFSGQGPAYEQYF.

The J gene is TRBJ1-1, the V gene TRBV29-1; tentatively, D is TRBD1 (6 bases). The CDR3 is 14 residues long. Germline V gene sequence: CDR1 SQVTM, CDR2 ANQGSEA. V shed 5 bases and J shed 0 bases, with 13 bases lying between them. The CDR3 coding sequence is TGCAGCGTTAAACAGGGATCGATGAACACTGAAGCTTTCTTT. Translated, it gives CSVKQGSMNTEAFF.

The chain combines TRBV6-1 with TRBJ1-4; perhaps TRBD1 as D (5 bases). Looked up from germline, CDR1 is MNHNS and CDR2 is SASEGT. With 8 bases removed from V and 2 bases from J, the gap between germline ends came to 12 bases. The CDR3 is 14 residues long. The CDR3 nucleotides read TGTGCCAGCTCCATGGGGGGGACTAATGAAAAACTGTTTTTT. Translated, it gives CASSMGGTNEKLFF.

CDR3 in amino acids: CASSISHPNTGELFF. DNA of the CDR3: TGTGCCAGTAGTATAAGCCATCCTAACACCGGGGAGCTGTTTTTT. The chain joins TRBV19 to TRBJ2-2; the D is unclear. The V gene lost 2 bases and the J gene lost 2 bases, with 9 bases spanning the gap. Germline V gene sequence: CDR1 LNHDA, CDR2 SQIVND (reference sequence). This CDR3 comprises 15 residues.

The rearrangement links TRBV2 to TRBJ1-1, with D perhaps matching TRBD1 (5 bases). This CDR3 comprises 11 residues. Deletions cut 7 bases from V and 6 bases from J, with 9 bases between. Germline CDR1 SNHLY, CDR2 FYNNEI. CDR3 protein: CASNRGAEAFF. The CDR3 DNA sequence: TGTGCCAGCAATAGGGGCGCTGAAGCTTTCTTT.